The T cell receptor beta chain under discussion was sequenced for a study of response to subunit inactivated influenza vaccine (dated 2018 in TCRdb). About the investigation overall: To follow how T cells responded to a trivalent subunit inactivated influenza vaccine, the researchers relied on deep quantitative profiling of the T cell receptor repertoire.

Paper-wide results and their limitations: It was suggested by the authors that each seasonal influenza vaccination may recruit only a limited number of new T cells.

The junction shows trimming of 0 bases on V and 7 bases on J, plus 5 bases between the germline ends. CDR1 is given as SGHKS and CDR2 as YYEKEE, both from the germline V gene (reference sequence). The CDR3 runs 13 amino acids, cysteine and phenylalanine included. Only CDR3 DNA remains: 39 bases, in frame from the first base. This clonotype was seen repeatedly, ten times or more. The antigen it binds to is not known. No base quality information exists; no much larger clone differs at one position. The time point label of this sample denotes: 40 to 45 days after influenza vaccine administration. Library construction relied on RT-PCR. Sequencing was carried out with an Illumina HiSeq 2500. TCRdb reanalyzed the raw reads on its own, using fastp at Q25 for trimming and MiXCR for clone calling, and kept in-frame beta chains. Each CDR3 protein appears once, grouped with its most common genes and DNA. The sample table lists over 150,000 distinct CDR3 sequences, about a tenth of them with a count of one. Roughly 12% of the sample comes from the top ten.

The TCR originated in a man in his fifties or sixties who received an inactivated influenza vaccine. Donor details come from another sample of the same person, matched by shared clones. This chain joins TRBV5-5 to TRBJ1-6, with the D gene too uncertain to name. The sequences come from non-naive T cells sorted from PBMCs, collected about 40 days after vaccination. According to the study, the label for this sample's cell subset or site signals: memory T cell fraction. The DNA is as follows: TGTGCCAGCAGCTTGGGACCGAATTCACCCCTCCACTTT. Translated, it reads CASSLGPNSPLHF.